Described below is a single T cell receptor beta chain sequence and its context. The antigen is undetermined. Per the germline V gene, CDR1 is SEHNR and CDR2 is FQNEAQ (reference sequence). The CDR3 sequence is 15 residues long. Deletions cut 2 bases from V and 5 bases from J, with 15 bases between. Alongside a J-beta primer mix, a sample-barcoded 5' primer served in a second PCR lasting about 7 to 12 cycles. Every molecule of cDNA carried a tag from a template-switch adaptor with 12 random nucleotides. MiXCR was run by TCRdb on the 5' RACE reads, yielding one entry per CDR3 protein. The data contain 920,000 or so distinct CDR3 sequences, 40% to 50% of them seen just once; the ten biggest clones take up 15% to 20%. These data are taken from a study of blood T cells in healthy people across ages. Study observations and caveats: Per million T cells, the diversity of TCR beta decreased roughly linearly as age advanced.

Each sample gave at least 6.5 million isolated PBMCs. The chain links TRBV7-9 to TRBJ2-5; the D gene could be TRBD1 or TRBD2 (5 bases each). The TCR comes from an older woman in good health. The specimen sequenced was blood. CDR3 protein: CASSLKSGLGETQYF. The CDR3 nucleotides read TGTGCCAGCAGCTTAAAATCGGGGCTGGGGGAGACCCAGTACTTC.